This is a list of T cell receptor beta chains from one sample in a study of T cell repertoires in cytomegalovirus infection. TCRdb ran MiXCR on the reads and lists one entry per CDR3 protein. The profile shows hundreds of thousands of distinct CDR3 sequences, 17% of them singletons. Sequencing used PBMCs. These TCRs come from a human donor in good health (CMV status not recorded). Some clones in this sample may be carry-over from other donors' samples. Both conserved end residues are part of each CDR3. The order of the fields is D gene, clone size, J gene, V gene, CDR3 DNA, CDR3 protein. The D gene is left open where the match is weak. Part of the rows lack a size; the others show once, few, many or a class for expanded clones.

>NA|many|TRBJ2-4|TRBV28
TGTGCCAGCAATTTGGGGGGCAACACGGACATTCAGTACTTC
CASNLGGNTDIQYF
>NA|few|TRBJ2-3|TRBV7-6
TGTGCCAGCAGCCCGAAGGCGGACTTCACAGATACGCAGTATTTT
CASSPKADFTDTQYF
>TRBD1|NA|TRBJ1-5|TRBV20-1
TGCAGTGCCCGCAGGGGGATCAATCAGCCCCAGCATTTT
CSARRGINQPQHF
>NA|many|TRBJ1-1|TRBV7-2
TGTGCCAGCAACCTCGGGGCGGTCAGGGACACTGAAGCTTTCTTT
CASNLGAVRDTEAFF
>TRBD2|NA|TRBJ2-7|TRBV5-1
TGCGCCAGCAGCTTGGTGCAGGGAGGGTTCTACGAGCAGTACTTC
CASSLVQGGFYEQYF
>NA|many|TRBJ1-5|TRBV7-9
TGTGCCAGCAGCTGGGCCCGCGACCAGCCCCAGCATTTT
CASSWARDQPQHF
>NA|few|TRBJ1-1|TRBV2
TGTGCCAGCAGTTGGGACATGAACACTGAAGCTTTCTTT
CASSWDMNTEAFF
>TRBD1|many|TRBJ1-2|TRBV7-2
TGTGCCAGCAGCTTAGCAGGGACAGACAACTATGGCTACACCTTC
CASSLAGTDNYGYTF
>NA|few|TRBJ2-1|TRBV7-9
TGTGCCAGCAGGGCTCAGGGCTCCTACAATGAGCAGTTCTTC
CASRAQGSYNEQFF
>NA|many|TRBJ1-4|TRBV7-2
TGTGCCAGCAGCTTAGCCAGAAATAATGAAAAACTGTTTTTT
CASSLARNNEKLFF
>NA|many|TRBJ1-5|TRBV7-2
TGTGCCAGCAGCTTAATACTGGACAAAAATCAGCCCCAGCATTTT
CASSLILDKNQPQHF
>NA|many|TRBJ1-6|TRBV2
TGTGCCAGCAGTGAGGAGGGGGGAACTTATTCACCCCTCCACTTT
CASSEEGGTYSPLHF
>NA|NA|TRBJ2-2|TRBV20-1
TGCAGTGCTCCGGGACCTACTAGGACGCGGGGCGGGGAGCTGTTTTTT
CSAPGPTRTRGGELFF
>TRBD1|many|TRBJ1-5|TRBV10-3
TGTGCCGCAGGGGGCGGCAATCAGCCCCAGCATTTT
CAAGGGNQPQHF
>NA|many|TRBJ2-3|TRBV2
TGTGCCAGCCGACTAGATTACACAGATACGCAGTATTTT
CASRLDYTDTQYF
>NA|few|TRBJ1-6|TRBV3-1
TGTGCCAGCAGGTCGAGTAATTCACCCCTCCACTTT
CASRSSNSPLHF
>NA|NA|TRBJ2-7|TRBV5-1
TGCGCCAGCAGCCGATCGTTCGAAAGTTACGAGCAGTACTTC
CASSRSFESYEQYF
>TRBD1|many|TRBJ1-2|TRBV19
TGTGCCAGTAGTATAGATCCCCCAGCAGGGGGTCCTCTCTATGGCTACACCTTC
CASSIDPPAGGPLYGYTF
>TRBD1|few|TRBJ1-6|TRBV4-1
TGCGCCAGCAGCCAAGCTCGGACAGGACTTAATTCACCCCTCCACTTT
CASSQARTGLNSPLHF
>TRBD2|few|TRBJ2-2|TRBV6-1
TGTGCCAGCAGTGAAGTCACTAGCGGGGCCTTATGGAAGGCCGGGGAGCTGTTTTTT
CASSEVTSGALWKAGELFF
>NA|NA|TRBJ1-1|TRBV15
TGTGCCACCAGCCTCCGGGGAGCTTTCTTT
CATSLRGAFF
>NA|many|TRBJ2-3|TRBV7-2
TGTGCCAGCAGCCCCAGCCGGGGTAGGACAGATACGCAGTATTTT
CASSPSRGRTDTQYF
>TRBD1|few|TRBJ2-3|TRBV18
TGTGCCAGCTCACCCCGGGACAGGGGGGGCACAGATACGCAGTATTTT
CASSPRDRGGTDTQYF
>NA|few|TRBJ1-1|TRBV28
TGTGCCAGCAGCCCGACAGTAGCCACTGAAGCTTTCTTT
CASSPTVATEAFF
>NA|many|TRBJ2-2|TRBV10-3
TGTGCCACCTGGGACATCGCGAACACCGGGGAGCTGTTTTTT
CATWDIANTGELFF
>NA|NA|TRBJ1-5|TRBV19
TGTGCCAGTACGGCCGGGAATCAGCCCCAGCATTTT
CASTAGNQPQHF
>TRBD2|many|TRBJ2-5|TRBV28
TGTGCCAGCAGTCCCCGGCGGGGGGGCCTTTCAGAGACCCAGTACTTC
CASSPRRGGLSETQYF
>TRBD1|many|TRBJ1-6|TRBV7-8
TGTGCCAGCAGCGGAGAAGCGGGACAGGCCAGCTCCTATAATTCACCCCTCCACTTT
CASSGEAGQASSYNSPLHF
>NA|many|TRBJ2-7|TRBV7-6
TGTGCCAGCAGCTTAGCGGCCCGCTCCTACGAGCAGTACTTC
CASSLAARSYEQYF
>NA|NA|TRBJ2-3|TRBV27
TGTGCCAGCAGTAAGGGACTTCTAGATACGCAGTATTTT
CASSKGLLDTQYF
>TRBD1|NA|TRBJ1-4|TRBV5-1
TGCGCCAGCAGCACCCGACCAGGGGGGATGGCAACTAATGAAAAACTGTTTTTT
CASSTRPGGMATNEKLFF
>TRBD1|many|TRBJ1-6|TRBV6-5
TGTGCCAGCAGTTACACAGGGACAGGGGGTCCCCTCTCCTATAATTCACCCCTCCACTTT
CASSYTGTGGPLSYNSPLHF
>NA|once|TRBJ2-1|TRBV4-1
TGCGCCAGCAGCCAAGGGATGGACCGATACAATGAGCAGTTCTTC
CASSQGMDRYNEQFF
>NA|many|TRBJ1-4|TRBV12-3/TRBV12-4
TGTGCCAGCAGCAACCTCAGACTAACTAATGAAAAACTGTTTTTT
CASSNLRLTNEKLFF
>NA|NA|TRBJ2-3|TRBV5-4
TGTGCCAGCAGCCCAAGGGACACCGACACAGATACGCAGTATTTT
CASSPRDTDTDTQYF
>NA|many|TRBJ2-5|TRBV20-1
TGCAGTGCTAGAGATCTTGTAGGAATACAAGAGACCCAGTACTTC
CSARDLVGIQETQYF
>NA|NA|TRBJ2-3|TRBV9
TGTGCCAGCAGCGTAGGAGTCCCAGATACGCAGTATTTT
CASSVGVPDTQYF
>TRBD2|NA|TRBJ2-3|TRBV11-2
TGTGCCAGCACGGGGGGGGCAGATACGCAGTATTTT
CASTGGADTQYF
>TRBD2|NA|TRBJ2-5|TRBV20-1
TGCAGTGCTCAGATAGCGGGGGGGATACAAGAGACCCAGTACTTC
CSAQIAGGIQETQYF
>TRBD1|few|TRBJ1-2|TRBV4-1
TGCGCCAGCAGCCCCGACAGGGGTCTGATCTATGGCTACACCTTC
CASSPDRGLIYGYTF
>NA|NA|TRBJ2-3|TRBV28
TGTGCCAGCAGTTTCCGCCCCGGGGTCCCTAGCAAACTACCTAGCACAGATACGCAGTATTTT
CASSFRPGVPSKLPSTDTQYF
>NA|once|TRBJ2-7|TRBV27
TGTGCCAGCACTTTAAAGGGTGCGTCGGGGAACGAGCAGTACTTC
CASTLKGASGNEQYF
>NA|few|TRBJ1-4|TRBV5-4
TGTGCCAGCAGCTTGGCCCAGGGACGGCCTAATGAAAAACTGTTTTTT
CASSLAQGRPNEKLFF
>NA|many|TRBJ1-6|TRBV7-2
TGTGCCAGCAGCTTAGCGGGGGCGGGCTCACCCCTCCACTTT
CASSLAGAGSPLHF
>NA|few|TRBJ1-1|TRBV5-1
TGCGCCAGCAGCCCTGAGACAGGTGAAGCTTTCTTT
CASSPETGEAFF
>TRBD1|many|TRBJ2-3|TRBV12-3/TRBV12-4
TGTGCCAGCAGTTTTCGGACAGGGGGGCCAGATACGCAGTATTTT
CASSFRTGGPDTQYF
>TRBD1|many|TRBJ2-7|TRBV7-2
TGTGCCAGCAGCTTCCGGGACAGCCACTACGAGCAGTACTTC
CASSFRDSHYEQYF
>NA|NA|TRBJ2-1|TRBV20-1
TGCAGTGCTCTAGCTCCCTCCGGGTACAATGAGCAGTTCTTC
CSALAPSGYNEQFF
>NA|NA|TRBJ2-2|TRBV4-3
TGCGCCAGCAGCCAATACCCCGCTGGTCAGGGAGGCGGGGAGCTGTTTTTT
CASSQYPAGQGGGELFF
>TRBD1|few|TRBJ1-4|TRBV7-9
TGTGCCAGCAGAGATAGGACAGGGTCGGGAAGTCAAAATGAAAAACTGTTTTTT
CASRDRTGSGSQNEKLFF